This paragraph covers one T cell receptor beta chain sequence. The target of this receptor is not known. No much larger clonotype is one base removed from it; base qualities were not supplied. The data derive from a study of beta chain features in type 1 diabetes (dated by TCRdb to the late 2010s). For the study in its entirety: Mean age, gender distribution, total cell number and subset yield were not different between patients and healthy donors. The study compared the TCRB repertoires of sorted circulating CD4+ T cell subsets in recently diagnosed type 1 diabetes patients with those in matched healthy donors. Naive and central memory subsets were obtained from all 30 or so donors, but regulatory and stem cell-like memory subsets were isolated from only 8 patients and about 8 healthy donors. A total of some 100,000,000 sorted cells were examined across all samples, and the number of cells per subset was strongly correlated with RNA yield. On the study overall, not on this receptor specifically: Shorter templates might be favored by PCR, yet because patient and control samples were amplified and corrected together, any such skew would affect both groups equally. HLA sub-analyses involved small numbers of individuals, so any influence of HLA type on TCRB rearrangement remained unresolved. Because cDNA was sequenced instead of genomic DNA, activated cells with high expression could be over-represented, although the groups did not differ in activation or CD3 levels. In all four CD4+ subsets, TCRB CDR3 length was moderately but significantly shorter in type 1 diabetes patients. At VDJ recombination sites, patients with type 1 diabetes made fewer insertions and deleted more nucleotides, a pattern implying thymic rearrangement abnormalities. The naive, central memory and regulatory TCRB repertoires appeared to resemble one another more closely among patients than among healthy donors.

From each donor, a single peripheral blood sample of approximately 120 mL on average was drawn into heparinised tubes. A BD FACSAria II and a panel including CD45RO, CCR7, CD25, CD127, CD95 and CD27 were used to sort naive, central memory, regulatory and stem cell-like memory CD4+ T cells. Purity was above 95% for every sorted population. PBMCs were isolated right away by Lymphoprep density gradient centrifugation and were stained directly, without culture. So that batch effects would be minimized, each experiment stained and sorted samples in pairs, pairing one healthy donor with one patient. The High Capacity cDNA Reverse Transcription Kit was used to reverse transcribe all of the isolated RNA, meaning that expressed TCRB transcripts were what got sequenced. Stem cell-like memory T cell samples underwent survey-depth immunoSEQ sequencing, averaging roughly 1 million total reads per sample. After sorted cells were lysed in RLT buffer, RNA was extracted with DNase-treated RNeasy Micro or Mini kits, with the choice depending on cell number. Each cell subset was processed separately to prevent cross-contamination, with patient and healthy donor samples processed together. The immunoSEQ multiplex PCR was used to amplify TCRB sequences from cDNA, yielding 87-bp fragments that span the CDR3 region. Sequencing of the amplicons was performed on the Illumina HiSeq platform. Concerning the study's data processing: PCR bias was computationally corrected using synthetic template baselines, reads within Hamming distance 2 were collapsed, and singletons that could not be merged were discarded. Reads were aligned against IMGT so that V, D and J genes, CDR3 length and insertions or deletions at six rearrangement sites could be assigned. Within each subset, clonotype counts were normalized to sorted cell number, and only after that were true diversity and Gini coefficients computed with the tcR R package. The overlap coefficient, calculated on TCRB nucleotide sequences, was used to quantify repertoire sharing. The table was pulled from immuneACCESS by TCRdb, which kept in-frame rearrangements only. Such tables lose some clones; where checked, under half of the loss comes from unresolved V genes, and the rest has no known cause. V and J calls and clone size follow that table, whereas D and trimming were derived from the DNA. Across this sample there are about 15,000 clones, with 43% seen only once. The ten biggest clones cover about 0.5% of the sample.

CDR1 and CDR2 were assigned from the germline V gene (reference sequence) as SEHNR and FQNEAQ. The CDR3, cysteine through phenylalanine, is 14 amino acids long. Here the CDR3 DNA is all that survives: 42 bases in frame from base 1. Trimming takes 2 bases off V and 7 bases off J; junction bases not matched to a gene: 5. Sequencing input: stem cell memory CD4+ T cells from blood. The cell subset or site label here, explained by the study, means: stem cell-like memory CD4+ T cells. This chain is built from TRBV7-9 and TRBJ1-5; 7 bases in the middle match TRBD1. The TCR originated in a woman aged 40 to 49 in good health. CDR3 loop: CASSLRQGEQPQHF. Here is the DNA: TGTGCCAGCAGCTTACGGCAGGGGGAACAGCCCCAGCATTTT.